Shown below are 31 T cell receptor beta chains from a single sample sequenced in a study of shared clonotypes between healthy human individuals. TCRdb's table, derived via immunoSEQ multiplex PCR, lists solely in-frame clones and lacks some. The table records some 2 million clones, approximately 95% of them present only once. Naive CD8 cells were CD45RO-negative, positively selected for CCR7, excluding terminally differentiated effector memory CD45RA+ cells. Sequences were obtained from naive CD8+ T cells sorted from blood. The source is a young man in good health.

V usage is TRBV7-9 and J usage is TRBJ1-1; TRBD1 might be the D (6 bases). The CDR3 runs to 14 residues. Deletions cut 5 bases from V and 0 bases from J, with 10 bases between. Germline CDR1 reads SEHNR; CDR2 reads FQNEAQ (reference sequence). CDR3 in DNA: TGTGCCAGCAGCCTACGGACAGTGAACACTGAAGCTTTCTTT. This gives the protein CASSLRTVNTEAFF. Full variable domain (rest looked up from reference TRBV7-9 and TRBJ1-1): DTGVSQNPRHKITKRGQNVTFRCDPISEHNRLYWYRQTLGQGPEFLTYFQNEAQLEKSRLLSDRFSAERPKGSFSTLEIQRTEQGDSAMYLCASSLRTVNTEAFFGQGTRLTVV.

The table lists this clone with a count of one. This sequence joins TRBV6-5 and TRBJ2-1; D gene uncertain. Trimming left V 4 bases short and J 8 bases short, with 12 bases between. The CDR3 extends over 13 amino acids. Germline CDR1 reads MNHEY; CDR2 reads SVGAGI. CDR3 DNA sequence: TGTGCCAGCAGTTCGGACCCCCGCGATGAGCAGTTCTTC. It codes for CASSSDPRDEQFF.

The chain employs TRBV4-2 and TRBJ2-1; no definite D call. The CDR3 loop spans 13 amino acids. Trimming stripped 4 bases from V and 6 bases from J, with 10 bases between. The germline CDR1 and CDR2 sequences are LGHNA and YNFKEQ. For the CDR3, the DNA is TGTGCCAGCAGCCCCCTTTCCCCCAATGAGCAGTTCTTC. As protein: CASSPLSPNEQFF.

The chain joins TRBV27 to TRBJ1-6; D is unclear. The ends were cut back, 2 bases at V and 0 bases at J, with 11 bases in the middle. The CDR3 runs 17 residues. In germline, CDR1 is MNHEY, CDR2 SMNVEV (reference sequence). CDR3 bases: TGTGCCAGCAGTTTAAGGTCTGGGCTCTCCTATAATTCACCCCTCCACTTT. It is translated as CASSLRSGLSYNSPLHF.

The CDR3 sequence: CASSSGDRPSYEQYF. The DNA for the CDR3 is TGTGCCAGCAGCTCAGGGGACAGGCCTTCCTACGAGCAGTACTTC. This sequence joins TRBV7-9 and TRBJ2-7; 8 bases fit TRBD1. Germline CDR1 and CDR2: SEHNR and FQNEAQ (reference sequence). The CDR3 sequence is 15 residues long. Trimming took 4 bases from V and 1 from J; bases not matched to a gene: 6.

The genes are TRBV19 and TRBJ1-2; no definite D call. Germline V CDR1 and CDR2: LNHDA, SQIVND (reference sequence). The CDR3 length is 13 residues. V was shortened by 3 bases and J by 3 bases, with 8 bases between the two germline ends. CDR3 in amino acids: CASSIGFDYGYTF. CDR3 DNA: TGTGCCAGTAGTATTGGGTTCGACTATGGCTACACCTTC.

The rearrangement joins TRBV7-9 to TRBJ1-3; D unresolved. In germline, CDR1 is SEHNR, CDR2 FQNEAQ (reference sequence). The CDR3 is made up of 13 amino acids. V gave up 0 bases and J gave up 4 bases, with 4 bases separating them. DNA of the CDR3: TGTGCCAGCAGCTTAGCTCCGGGAAACACCATATATTTT. Its protein is CASSLAPGNTIYF.

V usage is TRBV4-1 and J usage is TRBJ2-5; possibly TRBD2 for D (5 bases). The CDR3 sequence is 16 residues long. CDR1 and CDR2 (germline): MGHRA, YSYEKL. V gave up 1 base and J gave up 10 bases, with 22 bases separating them. The CDR3 reads CASSQGYSSSLEGQYF. Written as DNA, the CDR3 is TGCGCCAGCAGCCAAGGTTACAGTTCCTCCCTCGAGGGCCAGTACTTC.

The J gene is TRBJ2-2, the V gene TRBV12-5, with D hard to call. Looked up from germline, CDR1 is LGHNT and CDR2 is FRNRAP. Trimming left V 3 bases short and J 5 bases short, with 4 bases between. This CDR3 comprises 12 residues. The CDR3 region is CASGLGTGELFF. CDR3 nucleotides: TGTGCTAGTGGTTTAGGGACCGGGGAGCTGTTTTTT.

Only one count was recorded for this clone. The chain uses TRBV7-2 and TRBJ2-3, with 7 bases that match TRBD2. Trimming at V came to 8 bases and at J to 4 bases, leaving 15 bases not matched to a gene. The CDR3 loop spans 16 amino acids. Germline V CDR1 and CDR2: SGHTA, FQGNSA. CDR3 nucleotide sequence: TGTGCCAGCTCCTCTGGGCGGGGGTATCGATCAGATACGCAGTATTTT. Its protein product is CASSSGRGYRSDTQYF.

The chain links TRBV27 to TRBJ2-7; 15 bases are shared with TRBD2. Germline CDR1 MNHEY, CDR2 SMNVEV (reference sequence). With V trimmed by 6 bases and J by 7 bases, 16 bases remained unmatched. This CDR3 region has 18 residues. CDR3: CASRGPGLAGGYRVEQYF. In DNA, the CDR3 is TGTGCCAGCAGGGGCCCGGGACTAGCGGGGGGATACAGGGTGGAGCAGTACTTC.

The V and J genes are TRBV7-9 and TRBJ1-2; D is perhaps TRBD1 (6 bases). Germline V lookup: CDR1 SEHNR, CDR2 FQNEAQ (reference sequence). CDR3 length: 12 amino acids. The germline V and J ends were trimmed by 7 bases and 4 bases, with 10 bases remaining between them. This chain's CDR3 is CASTLGGYGYTF. The CDR3 nucleotides are TGTGCCAGCACCCTAGGGGGCTATGGCTACACCTTC.

The gene calls are TRBV14 and TRBJ1-1; D might be TRBD1 (6 bases). Germline V CDR1 and CDR2: SGHDN, FVKESK. V was clipped by 3 bases and J by 4 bases, with 18 bases between them. This CDR3 is 16 amino acids long. The CDR3 loop is CASSHLMGQGSTEAFF. The CDR3 coding sequence is TGTGCCAGCAGCCACCTTATGGGGCAGGGGAGCACTGAAGCTTTCTTT.

Concerning this clone itself: This CDR3 is also generated by other DNA sequences in the sample. The V and J genes are TRBV10-3 and TRBJ2-7; D might be TRBD2 (6 bases). This CDR3 contains 14 residues. V lost 4 bases, J lost 3 bases, and 13 bases lay in between. Germline V gene data show CDR1 as ENHRY and CDR2 as SYGVKD. As DNA, the CDR3 is TGTGCCATCAGTGGAAGCAGGGAGGACTACGAGCAGTACTTC. This translates into CAISGSREDYEQYF.

Remarks on this clone: This same CDR3 is encoded by further DNA sequences in the sample. This chain links TRBV7-2 with TRBJ2-7, with D possibly being TRBD2 (5 bases). V was cut by 5 bases and J by 5 bases, with 16 bases left in between. This CDR3 has 14 amino acids. Germline CDR1 SGHTA, CDR2 FQGNSA. CDR3 nucleotides: TGTGCCAGCAGCCCCCGTCGGGGTACGGACGAGCAGTACTTC. It encodes CASSPRRGTDEQYF.

A remark on this clone: Different DNA sequences within this sample yield the same CDR3. The J gene is TRBJ2-1, the V gene TRBV4-3; 11 nucleotides align to TRBD2. The J segment lost 6 bases and the V segment lost 0 bases, leaving 4 bases of the junction unmatched. Looked up from germline, CDR1 is LGHNA and CDR2 is YSLEER. The CDR3 covers 16 residues. CDR3 nucleotide sequence: TGCGCCAGCAGCCAAGATGGTGGACTAGCGGGCAATGAGCAGTTCTTC. This encodes CASSQDGGLAGNEQFF.

The count of this clone is one. The chain joins TRBV4-1 to TRBJ2-7; 7 bases line up with TRBD2. The trim removed 4 bases at V and 2 bases at J, leaving 11 bases unmatched. CDR3 length: 16 amino acids. Germline lookup yields CDR1 MGHRA and CDR2 YSYEKL. The CDR3 loop reads CASSRTSAGSAYEQYF. The CDR3, as DNA: TGCGCCAGCAGCCGGACGTCAGCGGGAAGTGCCTACGAGCAGTACTTC.

The CDR3 coding sequence is TGCGCCAGCAGCTTGGATCCGGGACAGGGGACTGATACGCAGTATTTT. This sequence encodes CASSLDPGQGTDTQYF. The rearrangement joins TRBV5-1 to TRBJ2-3; 10 bases are shared with TRBD1. CDR1 is SGHRS and CDR2 is YFSETQ in the germline V gene. The CDR3 has 16 amino acids. V dropped 0 bases and J dropped 6; count of bases not matched to a gene: 7.

The gene calls are TRBV4-2 and TRBJ2-7, with 7 bases fitting TRBD1. This CDR3 region has 15 residues. V lost 0 bases and J lost 2; bases outside the gene matches: 4. Per the germline V gene, CDR1 is LGHNA and CDR2 is YNFKEQ. This CDR3 reads CASSQERDSAYEQYF. CDR3 nucleotides: TGTGCCAGCAGCCAAGAGAGGGACAGTGCCTACGAGCAGTACTTC.

CDR3 DNA sequence: TGTGCCAGCAGTATTGGACAGGGATCCTACGAGCAGTACTTC. Amino acid sequence: CASSIGQGSYEQYF. The chain combines TRBV27 with TRBJ2-7; 8 nucleotides agree with TRBD1. This CDR3 has 14 amino acids. The V gene end was trimmed by 5 bases and the J gene end by 1 base; junction bases not matched to a gene: 4. Per germline, CDR1 MNHEY and CDR2 SMNVEV (reference sequence).

V and J are TRBV19 and TRBJ1-2; D gene unclear. The ends were cut back, 7 bases at V and 0 bases at J, with 12 bases in the middle. CDR3 length: 14 residues. The germline V gene encodes CDR1 LNHDA and CDR2 SQIVND (reference sequence). CDR3 bases: TGTGCCAGTACCCGTTCGGACCCTAACTATGGCTACACCTTC. It specifies CASTRSDPNYGYTF.

As for this clone: The sample contains more than one DNA sequence encoding this CDR3. This chain joins TRBV28 and TRBJ2-7; D remains ambiguous. The germline V gene encodes CDR1 MDHEN and CDR2 SYDVKM. The length of the CDR3 is 13 residues. Trimming stripped 3 bases from V and 1 base from J, with 7 bases between. The CDR3 here is CASSFGFSYEQYF. The CDR3 coding sequence is TGTGCCAGCAGTTTTGGTTTTTCCTACGAGCAGTACTTC.

This rearrangement joins TRBV7-8 to TRBJ2-1; TRBD1 might be the D (6 bases). V gave up 5 bases and J gave up 3 bases, with 14 bases separating them. The CDR3 spans 15 residues. Germline V lookup: CDR1 SGHVS, CDR2 FQNEAQ. The CDR3 nucleotides are TGTGCCAGCAGCCTGACCCAGGGGTTCTACAATGAGCAGTTCTTC. Its translation is CASSLTQGFYNEQFF. Drawing the rest from reference TRBV7-8 and TRBJ2-1, the complete variable domain is GAGVSQSPRYKVAKRGQDVALRCDPISGHVSLFWYQQALGQGPEFLTYFQNEAQLDKSGLPSDRFFAERPEGSVSTLKIQRTQQEDSAVYLCASSLTQGFYNEQFFGPGTRLTVL.

This rearrangement joins TRBV5-1 to TRBJ1-1; 9 bases match TRBD1. The CDR3 consists of 13 residues. Germline V CDR1 and CDR2: SGHRS, YFSETQ. V lost 3 bases to trimming and J lost 5 bases; unmatched junction nucleotides: 2. The CDR3 loop is CASSWTGETEAFF. In DNA form, the CDR3 reads TGCGCCAGCAGCTGGACAGGGGAAACTGAAGCTTTCTTT.

V gene TRBV18 combines with J gene TRBJ2-1; TRBD1 might be the D (6 bases). Germline values: CDR1 KGHSH, CDR2 LQKENI. CDR3 length equals 15 residues. V was pared by 6 bases and J by 3 bases, with 15 bases between. The chain's CDR3 is CASSEGVFVYNEQFF. In DNA form, the CDR3 reads TGTGCCAGCTCCGAGGGGGTCTTCGTCTACAATGAGCAGTTCTTC. Full variable domain (rest looked up from reference TRBV18 and TRBJ2-1): NAGVMQNPRHLVRRRGQEARLRCSPMKGHSHVYWYRQLPEEGLKFMVYLQKENIIDESGMPKERFSAEFPKEGPSILRIQQVVRGDSAAYFCASSEGVFVYNEQFFGPGTRLTVL.

The V gene is TRBV7-9, the J gene TRBJ1-1; D is unclear. The V and J ends lost 2 bases and 1 base respectively, with 11 bases between them. CDR3 length: 15 amino acids. Per the germline V gene, CDR1 is SEHNR and CDR2 is FQNEAQ (reference sequence). The CDR3 spells CASSLITAKNTEAFF. The CDR3 coding sequence is TGTGCCAGCAGCTTAATAACAGCGAAGAACACTGAAGCTTTCTTT.

Worth noting for this clone: One end of the junction is discordant with germline, which a read error may explain. V gene TRBV7-7 combines with J gene TRBJ2-1; D perhaps matches TRBD2 (6 bases). The CDR3 totals 14 residues. The V gene's germline CDR1 is SSHAT and CDR2 FNYEAQ (reference sequence). The CDR3 nucleotides are TGTGCTAGCAGCCCTGGGGACTCGTACAATGAGCAGTTCTTC. It codes for CASSPGDSYNEQFF.

This clone showed up just once. CDR3 in DNA: TGTGCCAGCAGCGTAGCTAGAGACGGCTACTTCTATGGCTACACCTTC. Translation: CASSVARDGYFYGYTF. The chain combines TRBV9 with TRBJ1-2; D gene uncertain. CDR1 and CDR2 from the germline V gene are SGDLS and YYNGEE. The CDR3 has 16 residues. V gave up 0 bases and J gave up 4 bases, with 16 bases separating them.

This rearrangement joins TRBV19 to TRBJ2-7; tentatively, D is TRBD1 or TRBD2 (5 bases each). Trimming stripped 5 bases from V and 4 bases from J, with 15 bases between. The CDR3 covers 14 residues. Germline-derived CDR1 and CDR2 are LNHDA and SQIVND (reference sequence). As DNA, the CDR3 is TGTGCCAGTAGTGCCTCAGTGGGGACGTACGAGCAGTACTTC. It encodes CASSASVGTYEQYF.

V and J are TRBV6-5 and TRBJ2-7, with a tentative D call TRBD2 (7 bases). The CDR3 extends over 15 amino acids. V lost 2 bases to trimming and J lost 2 bases, with 13 bases between them. The V gene's germline CDR1 is MNHEY and CDR2 SVGAGI. CDR3: CASSYGEGGAYEQYF. CDR3 nucleotide sequence: TGTGCCAGCAGTTACGGGGAGGGGGGAGCCTACGAGCAGTACTTC.

The chain combines TRBV30 with TRBJ2-5; D unresolved. V was clipped by 0 bases and J by 5 bases, with 10 bases between them. The CDR3 covers 13 residues. Per the germline V gene, CDR1 is GTSNPN and CDR2 is SVGIG (reference sequence). CDR3: CAWSVVTSETQYF. In DNA form, the CDR3 reads TGTGCCTGGAGTGTTGTCACCTCGGAGACCCAGTACTTC.